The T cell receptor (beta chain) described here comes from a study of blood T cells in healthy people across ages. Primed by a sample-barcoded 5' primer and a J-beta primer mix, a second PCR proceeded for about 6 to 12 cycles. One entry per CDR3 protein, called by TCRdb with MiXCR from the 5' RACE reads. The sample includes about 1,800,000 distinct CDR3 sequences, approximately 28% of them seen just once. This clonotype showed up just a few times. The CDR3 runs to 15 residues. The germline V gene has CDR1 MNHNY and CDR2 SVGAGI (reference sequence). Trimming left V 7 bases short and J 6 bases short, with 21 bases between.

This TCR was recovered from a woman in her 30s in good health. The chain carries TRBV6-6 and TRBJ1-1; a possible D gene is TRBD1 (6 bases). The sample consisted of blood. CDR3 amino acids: CASTREGGSVAEAFF. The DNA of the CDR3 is TGTGCCAGCACCCGTGAGGGGGGGTCGGTTGCTGAAGCTTTCTTT.